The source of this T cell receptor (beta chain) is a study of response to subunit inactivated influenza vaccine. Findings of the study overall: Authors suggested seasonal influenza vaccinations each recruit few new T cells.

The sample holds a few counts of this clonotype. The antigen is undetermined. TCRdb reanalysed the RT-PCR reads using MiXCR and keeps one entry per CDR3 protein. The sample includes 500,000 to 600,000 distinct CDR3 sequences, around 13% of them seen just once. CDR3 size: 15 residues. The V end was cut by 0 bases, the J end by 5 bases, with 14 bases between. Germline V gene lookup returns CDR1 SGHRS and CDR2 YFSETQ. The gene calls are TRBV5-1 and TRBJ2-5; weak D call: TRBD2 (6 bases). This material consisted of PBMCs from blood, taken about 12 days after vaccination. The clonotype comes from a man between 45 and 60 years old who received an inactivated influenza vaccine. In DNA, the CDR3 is TGCGCCAGCAGCTTGGGGACTACCCTAATGGAGACCCAGTACTTC. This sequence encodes CASSLGTTLMETQYF.